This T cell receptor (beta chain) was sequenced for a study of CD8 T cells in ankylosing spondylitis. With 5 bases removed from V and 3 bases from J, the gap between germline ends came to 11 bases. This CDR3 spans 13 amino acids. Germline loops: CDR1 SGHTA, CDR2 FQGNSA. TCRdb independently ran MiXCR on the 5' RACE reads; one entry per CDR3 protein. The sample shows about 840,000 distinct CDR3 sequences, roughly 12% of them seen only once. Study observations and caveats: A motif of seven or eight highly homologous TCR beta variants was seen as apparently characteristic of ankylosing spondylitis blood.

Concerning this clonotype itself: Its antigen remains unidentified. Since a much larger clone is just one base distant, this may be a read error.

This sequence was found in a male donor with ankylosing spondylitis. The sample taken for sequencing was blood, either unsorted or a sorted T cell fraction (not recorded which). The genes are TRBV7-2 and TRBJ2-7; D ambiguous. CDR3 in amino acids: CASSTLDGYEQYF. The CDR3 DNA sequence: TGTGCCAGCAGCACCCTGGACGGCTACGAGCAGTACTTC. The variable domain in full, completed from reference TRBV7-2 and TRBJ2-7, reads GAGVSQSPSNKVTEKGKDVELRCDPISGHTALYWYRQSLGQGLEFLIYFQGNSAPDKSGLPSDRFSAERTGGSVSTLTIQRTQQEDSAVYLCASSTLDGYEQYFGPGTRLTVT.